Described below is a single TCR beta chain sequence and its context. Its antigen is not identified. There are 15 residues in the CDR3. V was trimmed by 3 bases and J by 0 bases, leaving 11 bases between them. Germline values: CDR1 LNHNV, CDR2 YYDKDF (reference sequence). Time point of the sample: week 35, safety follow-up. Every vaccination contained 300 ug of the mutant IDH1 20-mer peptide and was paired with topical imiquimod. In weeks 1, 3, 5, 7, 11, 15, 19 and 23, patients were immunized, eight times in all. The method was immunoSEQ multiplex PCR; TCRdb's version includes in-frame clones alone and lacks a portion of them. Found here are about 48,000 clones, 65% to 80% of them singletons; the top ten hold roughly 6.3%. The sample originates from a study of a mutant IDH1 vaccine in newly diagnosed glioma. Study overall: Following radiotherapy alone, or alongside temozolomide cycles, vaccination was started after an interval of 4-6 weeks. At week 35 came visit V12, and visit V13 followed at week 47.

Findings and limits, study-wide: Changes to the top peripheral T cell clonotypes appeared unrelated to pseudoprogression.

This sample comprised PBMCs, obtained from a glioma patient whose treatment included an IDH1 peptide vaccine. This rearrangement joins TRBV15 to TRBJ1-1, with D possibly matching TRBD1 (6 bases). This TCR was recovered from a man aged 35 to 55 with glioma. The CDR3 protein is CATSRGGAMNTEAFF. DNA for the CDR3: TGTGCCACCAGCAGGGGGGGGGCCATGAACACTGAAGCTTTCTTT. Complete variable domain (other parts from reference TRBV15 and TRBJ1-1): DAMVIQNPRYQVTQFGKPVTLSCSQTLNHNVMYWYQQKSSQAPKLLFHYYDKDFNNEADTPDNFQSRRPNTSFCFLDIRSPGLGDTAMYLCATSRGGAMNTEAFFGQGTRLTVV.